Each of the 30 T cell receptor beta chains below was sequenced from the same sample in a study of PD-1 blockade in classical Hodgkin lymphoma. Every patient had relapsed following autologous stem cell transplantation, and cohorts differed in brentuximab vedotin exposure. TCRdb's copy holds only in-frame clones and misses some; the assay was immunoSEQ multiplex PCR. This table holds around 20,000 clones, 80% found once. The sequencing used peripheral blood mononuclear cells (PBMCs), collected at baseline. The receptors shown here come from a human donor with classical Hodgkin lymphoma.

The genes are TRBV27 and TRBJ2-1, with TRBD1 identical over 9 bases. The ends lost 3 bases at V and 5 bases at J; junction bases unmatched: 5. Germline values: CDR1 MNHEY, CDR2 SMNVEV (reference sequence). This CDR3 spans 15 amino acids. The CDR3 nucleotides are TGTGCCAGCAGTTTGGGGACAGGGCTAGACAATGAGCAGTTCTTC. It encodes CASSLGTGLDNEQFF.

The chain combines TRBV6-5 with TRBJ2-7; 11 nucleotides agree with TRBD2. V shed 2 bases and J 5 bases; nucleotides not matched to a gene: 2. Looked up from germline, CDR1 is MNHEY and CDR2 is SVGAGI. CDR3 length: 14 residues. The CDR3 DNA is TGTGCCAGCAGTTACGCGACTAGCGGGAACGAGCAGTACTTC. It is translated as CASSYATSGNEQYF.

The chain recombines TRBV19 with TRBJ2-2, with 10 bases fitting TRBD2. The CDR3 covers 16 residues. The ends lost 3 bases at V and 4 bases at J; junction bases unmatched: 5. Germline V gene sequence: CDR1 LNHDA, CDR2 SQIVND (reference sequence). CDR3 loop: CASSIPSGRTTGELFF. The CDR3 DNA follows: TGTGCCAGTAGTATCCCTAGCGGGAGAACCACCGGGGAGCTGTTTTTT.

A word on this clone: A junction end diverges from the germline sequence, so it may reflect a read error. Other DNA sequences in the same sample also yield this CDR3. The V and J genes are TRBV28 and TRBJ2-1, with 9 bases aligning to TRBD1. Germline V gene data show CDR1 as MDHEN and CDR2 as SYDVKM. The CDR3 has 15 amino acids. The CDR3 loop is CASSSTGGPYNEQFF. As DNA, the CDR3 is TGTGCCAGCAGTTCGACAGGGGGTCCCTACAATGAGCAATTCTTC. The complete variable domain, with remaining parts taken from reference TRBV28 and TRBJ2-1, reads DVKVTQSSRYLVKRTGEKVFLECVQDMDHENMFWYRQDPGLGLRLIYFSYDVKMKEKGDIPEGYSVSREKKERFSLILESASTNQTSMYLCASSSTGGPYNEQFFGPGTRLTVL.

This clone was seen just once. The gene calls are TRBV18 and TRBJ1-3; D gene uncertain. Germline V lookup: CDR1 KGHSH, CDR2 LQKENI. Between the trimmed V and J ends, which lost 6 bases and 2 bases, there was a span of 17 bases. The CDR3 has 16 amino acids. CDR3 nucleotides: TGTGCCAGCTCCCAACTCGGCCCGACGGCTGGAAACACCATATATTTT. This codes for CASSQLGPTAGNTIYF.

The rearrangement uses TRBV25-1 and TRBJ2-1; TRBD1 aligns across 11 bases. CDR3 length: 10 residues. Germline values: CDR1 MGHDK, CDR2 SYGVNS. Trimming took 7 bases from V and 15 from J; bases not matched to a gene: 2. DNA for the CDR3: TGTGCCAGCATGGGACAGGGGGTGTTCTTC. Amino acids: CASMGQGVFF.

The V and J genes are TRBV7-9 and TRBJ2-1; no clear D gene. Germline assignment: CDR1 SEHNR and CDR2 FQNEAQ (reference sequence). V dropped 5 bases and J dropped 8 bases, with 10 bases sitting between them. The CDR3 consists of 12 residues. For the CDR3, the DNA is TGTGCCAGCAGCCTCGCCCCCGATGAGCAGTTCTTC. As protein: CASSLAPDEQFF.

V and J are TRBV27 and TRBJ2-7; either TRBD1 or TRBD2 may fit D (5 bases each). The germline gives CDR1 MNHEY, CDR2 SMNVEV (reference sequence). The CDR3 runs to 15 residues. The V end lost 4 bases, the J end lost 5 bases, and 18 bases lay between the germline ends. The CDR3 nucleotides read TGTGCCAGCAGTTCCTCCTCGTTGGGGACCCACGAGCAGTACTTC. This translates into CASSSSSLGTHEQYF.

The chain combines TRBV5-1 with TRBJ2-2; TRBD2 matches 7 bases. Germline trimming cut 2 bases from V and 2 bases from J; bases unmatched to any gene: 9. The CDR3 length is 17 residues. Germline CDR1 and CDR2: SGHRS and YFSETQ. DNA for the CDR3: TGCGCCAGCAGCTTAAACCCAGCGGGACTAAACACCGGGGAGCTGTTTTTT. Translating it yields CASSLNPAGLNTGELFF.

This rearrangement joins TRBV5-6 to TRBJ1-2, with unresolved D. The CDR3 extends over 13 amino acids. Germline CDR1 is SGHDT and CDR2 is YYEEEE. V lost 0 bases to trimming and J lost 2 bases, with 5 bases between them. CDR3 bases: TGTGCCAGCAGCTTGGGTCAGAACTATGGCTACACCTTC. It translates to CASSLGQNYGYTF.

This clone qualifies as medium-sized. This chain uses TRBV6-5 with TRBJ2-1, with D uncertain. The V gene's germline CDR1 is MNHEY and CDR2 SVGAGI. With 0 bases removed from V and 6 bases from J, the gap between germline ends came to 6 bases. The CDR3 has 13 residues. The chain's CDR3 is CASSYSRSNEQFF. The CDR3 nucleotides are TGTGCCAGCAGTTACTCTCGATCCAATGAGCAGTTCTTC.

The chain joins TRBV5-4 to TRBJ2-1; no clear D. Germline loops: CDR1 SGHNT, CDR2 YYREEE (reference sequence). V was pared by 4 bases and J by 7 bases, with 15 bases between. The CDR3 runs 14 residues. DNA of the CDR3: TGTGCCAGCAGCCAGACCCAAGGGCGGAATGAGCAGTTCTTC. Its protein product is CASSQTQGRNEQFF.

This clone is large in the sample. Within the sample, other DNA sequences also encode this same CDR3. The rearrangement uses TRBV4-1 and TRBJ1-1; 7 positions match TRBD1. The CDR3 extends over 14 amino acids. The junction had 3 bases not matched to a gene; V was cut back by 4 bases and J by 1 base. The V gene's germline CDR1 is MGHRA and CDR2 YSYEKL. The CDR3, as DNA: TGCGCCAGCAGCCTAGGACAGGAGAACACTGAAGCTTTCTTT. This codes for CASSLGQENTEAFF.

V is TRBV7-4 and J is TRBJ2-7, with 7 bases fitting TRBD1. Germline CDR1 and CDR2: SGHVT and SQSDAQ. The CDR3 runs to 15 residues. With V trimmed by 5 bases and J by 0 bases, 7 bases remained unmatched. CDR3 nucleotide sequence: TGTGCCAGCAGCACCGGGACAGCGAGCTCCTACGAGCAGTACTTC. This sequence encodes CASSTGTASSYEQYF.

In this sample, this clone turned up a few times. V usage is TRBV7-2 and J usage is TRBJ1-1, with D hard to call. V dropped 2 bases and J dropped 1 base, with 5 bases sitting between them. This CDR3 is built from 13 residues. Germline V gene data show CDR1 as SGHTA and CDR2 as FQGNSA. The CDR3 DNA is TGTGCCAGCAGCTTATACGAGAACACTGAAGCTTTCTTT. This sequence encodes CASSLYENTEAFF.

The chain joins TRBV5-1 to TRBJ2-5; D tentatively fits TRBD1 or TRBD2 (5 bases each). The CDR3 totals 14 residues. Per the germline V gene, CDR1 is SGHRS and CDR2 is YFSETQ. V was cut by 4 bases and J by 4 bases, with 14 bases left in between. The DNA of the CDR3 is TGCGCCAGCAGCGAGACCGGGACGAGAGAGACCCAGTACTTC. Encoded protein: CASSETGTRETQYF.

This chain uses TRBV18 with TRBJ2-1; 10 bases agree with TRBD2. The trim removed 3 bases at V and 6 bases at J, leaving 8 bases unmatched. This CDR3 has 16 amino acids. CDR1 KGHSH and CDR2 LQKENI come from the germline V gene. The CDR3 region is CASSPISSGSGNEQFF. In nucleotides, the CDR3 is TGTGCCAGCTCACCTATCTCTAGCGGGAGTGGCAATGAGCAGTTCTTC.

This clone was counted a single time. The chain joins TRBV6-1 to TRBJ2-2; 10 bases align to TRBD1. Germline CDR1 and CDR2: MNHNS and SASEGT. The CDR3 spans 15 residues. V gave up 5 bases and J gave up 3 bases; unmatched junction bases: 3. The CDR3 DNA sequence: TGTGCCAGCAGTAGACAGGGGGCGGACACCGGGGAGCTGTTTTTT. Its translation is CASSRQGADTGELFF.

This clone has just a few counts. V usage is TRBV6-1 and J usage is TRBJ2-3; D is possibly TRBD1 or TRBD2 (5 bases each). The CDR3 extends over 12 amino acids. Deletions cut 7 bases from V and 10 bases from J, with 15 bases between. Per germline, CDR1 MNHNS and CDR2 SASEGT. In nucleotides, the CDR3 is TGTGCCAGCACAAACACGGGGCTGGCGCAGTATTTT. Protein sequence: CASTNTGLAQYF.

The gene calls are TRBV19 and TRBJ2-3, with unresolved D. Looked up from germline, CDR1 is LNHDA and CDR2 is SQIVND (reference sequence). The V gene lost 8 bases and the J gene lost 6 bases, with 9 bases spanning the gap. This CDR3 has 11 residues. Here the CDR3 reads CASSHLDTQYF. The CDR3 DNA follows: TGTGCCAGTTCTCACCTCGATACGCAGTATTTT.

A few counts support this clone. The chain combines TRBV19 with TRBJ2-2; 7 bases match TRBD2. CDR3 length: 16 amino acids. V dropped 5 bases and J dropped 3; count of bases not matched to a gene: 9. The germline V gene encodes CDR1 LNHDA and CDR2 SQIVND (reference sequence). CDR3 coding DNA: TGTGCCAGTAGTGGGGGGGAGAAGGGAGACACCGGGGAGCTGTTTTTT. Translating it yields CASSGGEKGDTGELFF.

The J gene is TRBJ1-6, the V gene TRBV6-4; D might be TRBD1 (5 bases). The V gene lost 4 bases and the J gene lost 10 bases, with 17 bases spanning the gap. This CDR3 has 15 residues. The germline gives CDR1 MRHNA, CDR2 SNTAGT. Written as DNA, the CDR3 is TGTGCCAGCAGTGTAGAACCTGGGGCCGTCTCACCCCTCCACTTT. This encodes CASSVEPGAVSPLHF.

The rearrangement links TRBV20-1 to TRBJ1-2; D is undetermined. V was trimmed by 4 bases and J by 4 bases, leaving 7 bases between them. Germline V lookup: CDR1 DFQATT, CDR2 SNEGSKA (reference sequence). The length of the CDR3 is 11 residues. The CDR3 loop is CSATEIYGYTF. In DNA form, the CDR3 reads TGCAGTGCTACAGAGATCTATGGCTACACCTTC.

This chain uses TRBV2 with TRBJ2-3, with 7 nucleotides matching TRBD1. Unmatched junction bases numbered 3, after V lost 6 bases and J lost 0 bases. Germline V lookup: CDR1 SNHLY, CDR2 FYNNEI. The CDR3 has 14 residues. The CDR3 is CASSSTGSTDTQYF. The CDR3 DNA reads as TGTGCCAGCAGCTCGACAGGGAGCACAGATACGCAGTATTTT.

This clone was seen once. This chain uses TRBV7-2 with TRBJ1-5, with 7 positions matching TRBD1. The CDR3 loop spans 14 amino acids. Germline V gene data show CDR1 as SGHTA and CDR2 as FQGNSA. J lost 16 bases, V lost 1 base, and 13 bases had no gene match. The CDR3 DNA reads as TGTGCCAGCAGCTTAGATCATCATTCGGGACAGAGCCATTTT. This codes for CASSLDHHSGQSHF.

This chain connects TRBV29-1 to TRBJ2-7, with TRBD2 identical over 9 bases. Germline assignment: CDR1 SQVTM and CDR2 ANQGSEA. The junction had 9 bases not matched to a gene; V was cut back by 6 bases and J by 0 bases. CDR3 size: 15 residues. Here the CDR3 reads CSVSLAGRSSYEQYF. The CDR3 coding sequence is TGCAGCGTGTCCCTAGCGGGAAGGAGCTCCTACGAGCAGTACTTC.

The CDR3, as DNA: TGTGCCAGCAGCTTGGCAACCGGGACAGGGGGCGTAATGACCGGGGAGCTGTTTTTT. Translation gives CASSLATGTGGVMTGELFF. J is TRBJ2-2 and V is TRBV5-6, with TRBD1 identical over 12 bases. Germline CDR1 reads SGHDT; CDR2 reads YYEEEE. The CDR3 is made up of 19 amino acids. V dropped 0 bases and J dropped 5; count of bases not matched to a gene: 11.

A few counts support this clone. The rearrangement links TRBV6-6 to TRBJ2-1, with 8 positions matching TRBD2. CDR3 length equals 15 residues. V gave up 6 bases and J gave up 10 bases; unmatched junction bases: 14. Looked up from germline, CDR1 is MNHNY and CDR2 is SVGAGI (reference sequence). The CDR3 region has the DNA TGTGCCAGCAGCGCCTCTAGCGGGCTCACCGGGGAGCAGTTCTTC. Translation gives CASSASSGLTGEQFF.

The V and J genes are TRBV7-6 and TRBJ2-2; possible D gene TRBD2, 5 bases. Germline CDR1 reads SGHVS; CDR2 reads FNYEAQ. V was trimmed by 1 base and J by 7 bases, leaving 13 bases between them. This CDR3 contains 15 residues. CDR3 residues: CASSLEGYGVGELFF. The CDR3 bases are TGTGCCAGCAGCTTAGAAGGCTACGGGGTCGGGGAGCTGTTTTTT.

The V call is TRBV29-1, the J call TRBJ1-1, with a possible D match to TRBD1 (6 bases). There are 13 residues in the CDR3. The V end lost 6 bases, the J end lost 1 base, and 12 bases lay between the germline ends. The germline V gene encodes CDR1 SQVTM and CDR2 ANQGSEA. The CDR3 nucleotides read TGCAGCGTAGACCGGACAGAGAACACTGAAGCTTTCTTT. The encoded protein is CSVDRTENTEAFF. The full variable domain, in which reference TRBV29-1 and TRBJ1-1 provide the parts outside the CDR3, is SAVISQKPSRDICQRGTSLTIQCQVDSQVTMMFWYRQQPGQSLTLIATANQGSEATYESGFVIDKFPISRPNLTFSTLTVSNMSPEDSSIYLCSVDRTENTEAFFGQGTRLTVV.